This T cell receptor (beta chain) was documented in a study of neurological immune-mediated disorders. CDR1 is SGHTA and CDR2 is FQGNSA in the germline V gene. This CDR3 comprises 15 residues. Trimming pared 5 bases from V and 3 bases from J, leaving 17 bases between. Study-wide findings and caveats: Levels of TCR clonal expansion peaked in HTLV-1-associated myelopathy and reached their lowest in multiple sclerosis, under those of healthy controls.

This clonotype occurred many times. Its matching antigen is unknown. TCRdb analysed the 5' RACE reads with MiXCR anew, one entry per CDR3 protein. This sample has some 30,000 distinct CDR3 sequences, with roughly 16% found just once. Specified time point: technical triplicate 3. The sorted libraries involved the use of approximately 930,000 CD4+ or CD8+ T cells. The sequence came from a female donor with HTLV-1-associated myelopathy (HAM/TSP). The chain carries TRBV7-2 and TRBJ2-7, with D tentatively TRBD1 or TRBD2 (5 bases each). Sequencing was carried out using CD4+ T cells from blood. CDR3 DNA: TGTGCCAGCAGCCTAAGCGATTGGGACGGCTACGAGCAGTACTTC. It codes for CASSLSDWDGYEQYF.